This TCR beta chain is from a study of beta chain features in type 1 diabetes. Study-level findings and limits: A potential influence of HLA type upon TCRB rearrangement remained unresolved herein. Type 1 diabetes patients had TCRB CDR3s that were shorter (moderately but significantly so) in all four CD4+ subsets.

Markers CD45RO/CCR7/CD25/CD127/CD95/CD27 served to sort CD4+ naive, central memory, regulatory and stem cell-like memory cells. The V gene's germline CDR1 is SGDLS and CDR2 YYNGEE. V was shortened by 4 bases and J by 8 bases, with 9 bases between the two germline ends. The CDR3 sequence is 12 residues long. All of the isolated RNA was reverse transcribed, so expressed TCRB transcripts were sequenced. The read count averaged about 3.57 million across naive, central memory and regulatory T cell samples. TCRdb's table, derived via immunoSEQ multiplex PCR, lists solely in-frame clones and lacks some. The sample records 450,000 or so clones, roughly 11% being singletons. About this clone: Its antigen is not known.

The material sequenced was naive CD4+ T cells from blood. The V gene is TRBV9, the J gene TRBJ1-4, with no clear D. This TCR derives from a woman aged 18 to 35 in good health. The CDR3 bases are TGTGCCAGCAGCCCCCCGGGAGAAAAACTGTTTTTT. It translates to CASSPPGEKLFF.